This T cell receptor (beta chain) was identified during a study of identical twins. Study-wide results and limits: For out-of-frame beta sequences, excess twin sharing was weaker.

Points on this clonotype: Its target is not known.

This CDR3 has 14 amino acids. J lost 7 bases, V lost 5 bases, and 7 bases had no gene match. Germline CDR1 is SEHNR and CDR2 is FQNEAQ (reference sequence). The cDNA had a unique molecular identifier and a template-switch universal primer site. TCRdb re-called the 5' RACE reads through MiXCR, storing one row per CDR3 protein. The sample yields 1.5 million to 2 million distinct CDR3 sequences, roughly 35% seen once. The rearrangement joins TRBV7-9 to TRBJ1-4; 7 bases match TRBD1. Source material: cord blood. The clonotype originates from a newborn girl in good health. The CDR3 spells CASSRTGSGEKLFF. In DNA form, the CDR3 reads TGTGCCAGCAGCCGGACAGGTTCCGGTGAAAAACTGTTTTTT.